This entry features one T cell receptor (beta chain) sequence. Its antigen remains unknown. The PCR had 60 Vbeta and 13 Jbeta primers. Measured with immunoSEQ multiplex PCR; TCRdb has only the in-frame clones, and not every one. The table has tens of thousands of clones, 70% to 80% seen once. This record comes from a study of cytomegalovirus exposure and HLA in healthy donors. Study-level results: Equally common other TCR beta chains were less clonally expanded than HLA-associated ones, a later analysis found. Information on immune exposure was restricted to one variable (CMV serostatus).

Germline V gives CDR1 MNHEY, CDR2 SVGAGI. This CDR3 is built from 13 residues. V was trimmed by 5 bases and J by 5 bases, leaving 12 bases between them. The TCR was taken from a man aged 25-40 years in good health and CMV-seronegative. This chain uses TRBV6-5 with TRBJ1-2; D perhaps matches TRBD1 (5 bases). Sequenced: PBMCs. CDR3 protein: CASSGAGYYGYTF. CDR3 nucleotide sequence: TGTGCCAGCAGTGGGGCAGGGTATTATGGCTACACCTTC.